This T cell receptor beta chain appears in the sequencing data of a study of T-cell memory formation after mild COVID-19. Study-wide points: Balance between CD4 and CD8 was seen in clones contracting day 15 to 85, and a CD4+ lean was seen in later expanders.

About this clonotype: Its target is not known.

TCRdb processed the 5' RACE reads anew with MiXCR; each CDR3 protein has one entry. The sample lists just over 400,000 distinct CDR3 sequences; about a quarter were seen once. Germline V gene data show CDR1 as MNHEY and CDR2 as SVGEGT. The V gene end was trimmed by 5 bases and the J gene end by 3 bases; junction bases not matched to a gene: 5. The CDR3 extends over 16 amino acids. Sequenced: PBMCs or a T cell subset sorted from them (not recorded which). The genes are TRBV6-2 or TRBV6-3 and TRBJ2-1, with 12 positions matching TRBD2. The clonotype comes from an adult woman who had mild COVID-19 (a few samples of this study predate the infection). Cell type and time point are not known. CDR3 DNA sequence: TGTGCCAGCAGTAGTGGGACTAGCGGGTTCTACAATGAGCAGTTCTTC. Translation: CASSSGTSGFYNEQFF.